Included here is one TCR beta chain sequence, with context. The antigen remains undetermined. The CDR3 totals 16 residues. J gave up 2 bases and V 6 bases, and 9 bases lay outside the gene matches. Germline V gene lookup returns CDR1 SGDLS and CDR2 YYNGEE. The sample belongs to a study of cytomegalovirus exposure and HLA in healthy donors. The study, taken as a whole, reports: Most of the TCR beta V segments (in an earlier analysis) were productive either about 90% or about 30% of the time. The study flagged about 150 TCR beta chains as cytomegalovirus-associated.

Amplification used 60 Vbeta primers and 13 Jbeta primers. Assay used: immunoSEQ multiplex PCR; TCRdb lists only in-frame clones, some missing. The data contain some 200,000 clones, roughly 74% of them seen just once; the ten biggest clones take up 1.5% to 2%. The sequence was obtained from a woman in her thirties in good health and CMV-seronegative. Sequenced input: PBMCs. The gene calls are TRBV9 and TRBJ1-4, with TRBD1 matching 8 bases. CDR3 sequence reads: CASNRGDRRTNEKLFF. The CDR3 DNA reads TGTGCCAGCAATAGGGGGGACAGGCGGACTAATGAAAAACTGTTTTTT. The complete variable domain, with remaining parts taken from reference TRBV9 and TRBJ1-4, reads DSGVTQTPKHLITATGQRVTLRCSPRSGDLSVYWYQQSLDQGLQFLIQYYNGEERAKGNILERFSAQQFPDLHSELNLSSLELGDSALYFCASNRGDRRTNEKLFFGSGTQLSVL.